One sample yielded the 28 T cell receptor beta chains listed below, sequenced in a study of shared clonotypes between healthy human individuals. Using immunoSEQ multiplex PCR, the repertoire was profiled, and TCRdb retains in-frame clones only, with some absent. The repertoire holds about 960,000 clones, 70% to 85% seen once, with around 1.5% in the top ten. The sequencing input was memory CD4+ T cells sorted from blood. Documented subset: CD45RA-negative fraction. The source of these receptors is a man younger than 30 in good health.

Comment on this clone: The germline gene is not matched at one end of the junction; a read error may be the cause. J is TRBJ1-1 and V is TRBV10-3; the match to TRBD1 covers 8 bases. This CDR3 contains 16 residues. Germline V CDR1 and CDR2: ENHRY, SYGVKD. CDR3 coding DNA: TGTGCCATCAGTGACTTCCAGGGGGCGGTGAAGACTGAAGCTTTCTTT. Encoded protein: CAISDFQGAVKTEAFF.

V gene TRBV19 combines with J gene TRBJ1-3; D is uncertain. Germline V gene data show CDR1 as LNHDA and CDR2 as SQIVND (reference sequence). CDR3 length: 14 residues. V lost 6 bases and J 0 bases, leaving 9 bases between the germline ends. CDR3 nucleotides: TGTGCCAGTAGAGGCAGCGGCTCTGGAAACACCATATATTTT. Translated, it gives CASRGSGSGNTIYF.

This clone was counted only a few times. The genes are TRBV6-5 and TRBJ1-2; TRBD1 might be the D (6 bases). The CDR3 length is 15 residues. Trimming shortened V by 2 bases and J by 6 bases, and 16 bases separated the two germline ends. CDR1 and CDR2 (germline): MNHEY, SVGAGI. The chain's CDR3 is CASSYGGASFHGYTF. The CDR3 bases are TGTGCCAGCAGTTACGGGGGGGCCAGCTTTCATGGCTACACCTTC.

This clone has at least ten counts. This chain uses TRBV28 with TRBJ2-5; D possibly corresponds to TRBD2 (6 bases). Germline V gene data show CDR1 as MDHEN and CDR2 as SYDVKM. Trimming cost V 8 bases and J 5 bases, with 12 bases left between them. The CDR3 contains 12 residues. The CDR3 here is CASGGQWETQYF. The CDR3 DNA sequence: TGTGCCAGCGGAGGGCAGTGGGAGACCCAGTACTTC.

This chain connects TRBV5-4 to TRBJ2-5; 8 nucleotides line up with TRBD2. The CDR3 has 14 residues. The germline gives CDR1 SGHNT, CDR2 YYREEE (reference sequence). J lost 4 bases, V lost 1 base, and 3 bases had no gene match. CDR3 region: CASSLRGGPETQYF. CDR3 DNA sequence: TGTGCCAGCAGCTTGCGGGGGGGCCCAGAGACCCAGTACTTC.

The rearrangement joins TRBV5-3 to TRBJ2-7; 10 bases line up with TRBD2. TRBV5-3 is assigned to the ORF class and has an uncertain function. The ends lost 3 bases at V and 7 bases at J; junction bases unmatched: 7. The CDR3 sequence is 14 residues long. Written as DNA, the CDR3 is TGTGCCAGAAGCTCCAGCGGGAGGGCGGAAGAGCAGTACTTC. This encodes CARSSSGRAEEQYF.

This clone was counted only a few times. The rearrangement joins TRBV19 to TRBJ2-5; 7 bases match TRBD2. The CDR3 is 13 residues long. Germline V gives CDR1 LNHDA, CDR2 SQIVND (reference sequence). J was trimmed by 2 bases and V by 5 bases; bases with no gene match: 2. This CDR3 reads CASSGRAQETQYF. The CDR3 coding sequence is TGTGCCAGTAGTGGGAGGGCACAAGAGACCCAGTACTTC.

This clone was picked up a small number of times. A read error may account for a junction end that differs from germline. V gene TRBV6-1 combines with J gene TRBJ1-5; 7 positions match TRBD1. In germline, CDR1 is MNHNS, CDR2 SASEGT. CDR3 size: 16 residues. CDR3 protein: CASSQASTGANQPQHF. The CDR3 DNA is TGTGCCAGCAGTCAAGCATCTACAGGGGCCAATCAGCCCCAGCATTTT.

The rearrangement links TRBV5-1 to TRBJ1-3; 9 nucleotides align to TRBD1. This CDR3 comprises 14 residues. Germline V CDR1 and CDR2: SGHRS, YFSETQ. V gave up 4 bases and J gave up 5 bases; unmatched junction bases: 4. CDR3 region: CASSPGTGRNTIYF. Here the CDR3 DNA reads TGCGCCAGCAGCCCCGGGACAGGGAGAAACACCATATATTTT.

The chain links TRBV30 to TRBJ1-6, with 7 bases identical to TRBD1. The germline V gene has CDR1 GTSNPN and CDR2 SVGIG (reference sequence). Unmatched junction bases numbered 4, after V lost 4 bases and J lost 7 bases. The CDR3 runs to 13 residues. The CDR3 region is CAWKGTANSPLHF. Written as DNA, the CDR3 is TGTGCCTGGAAGGGGACAGCAAATTCACCCCTCCACTTT.

This clone appeared many times. The chain couples TRBV7-9 to TRBJ1-1; 9 positions match TRBD1. This CDR3 spans 13 amino acids. V dropped 4 bases and J dropped 9; count of bases not matched to a gene: 6. In germline, CDR1 is SEHNR, CDR2 FQNEAQ (reference sequence). CDR3 amino acids: CASSSRDRVKAFF. For the CDR3, the DNA is TGTGCCAGCAGCTCCCGGGACAGGGTTAAAGCTTTCTTT. Based on the CDR3 plus reference TRBV7-9 and TRBJ1-1, the full variable domain is DTGVSQNPRHKITKRGQNVTFRCDPISEHNRLYWYRQTLGQGPEFLTYFQNEAQLEKSRLLSDRFSAERPKGSFSTLEIQRTEQGDSAMYLCASSSRDRVKAFFGQGTRLTVV.

This clone was counted a few times. Other DNA sequences of this sample code for an identical CDR3. This chain connects TRBV7-2 to TRBJ1-5; perhaps TRBD1 as D (6 bases). CDR1 and CDR2 (germline): SGHTA, FQGNSA. The CDR3 totals 14 residues. The V gene lost 5 bases and the J gene lost 0 bases, with 8 bases spanning the gap. CDR3 region: CASSPTGSNQPQHF. DNA for the CDR3: TGTGCCAGCAGCCCGACAGGTAGCAATCAGCCCCAGCATTTT.

J is TRBJ1-5 and V is TRBV7-9; 7 bases map to TRBD1. The CDR3 spans 15 residues. The J segment lost 0 bases and the V segment lost 4 bases, leaving 3 bases of the junction unmatched. In germline, CDR1 is SEHNR, CDR2 FQNEAQ (reference sequence). The CDR3 sequence: CASSSGGTSNQPQHF. DNA for the CDR3: TGTGCCAGCAGCTCAGGGGGAACTAGCAATCAGCCCCAGCATTTT.

In its sample, this clone was seen a few times. J is TRBJ2-7 and V is TRBV5-1, with TRBD1 identical over 8 bases. Germline V gives CDR1 SGHRS, CDR2 YFSETQ. Trimming cost V 0 bases and J 6 bases; bases outside gene matches: 5. This CDR3 spans 14 amino acids. The CDR3 protein is CASSLEADRGEQYF. Here the CDR3 DNA reads TGCGCCAGCAGCTTGGAGGCCGACAGGGGCGAGCAGTACTTC.

Concerning this clone itself: Other DNA sequences in the same sample also yield this CDR3. This sequence joins TRBV11-3 and TRBJ2-3; 9 positions match TRBD2. The CDR3 extends over 16 amino acids. V gave up 1 base and J gave up 4 bases; unmatched junction bases: 6. Germline CDR1 and CDR2: SGHNT and YENEEA. CDR3 coding DNA: TGTGCCAGCAGCTTAGGGCTAGCGGGAAGTGCAGATACGCAGTATTTT. This codes for CASSLGLAGSADTQYF.

This rearrangement joins TRBV18 to TRBJ2-3; 9 nucleotides align to TRBD1. There are 17 residues in the CDR3. Germline V CDR1 and CDR2: KGHSH, LQKENI. V gave up 0 bases and J gave up 4 bases; unmatched junction bases: 8. This CDR3 is CASSPPTGGADADTQYF. The DNA for the CDR3 is TGTGCCAGCTCACCACCAACAGGGGGCGCAGACGCAGATACGCAGTATTTT.

This rearrangement joins TRBV30 to TRBJ2-5; no clear D. The CDR3 is 13 residues long. Germline assignment: CDR1 GTSNPN and CDR2 SVGIG (reference sequence). V was cut by 2 bases and J by 5 bases, with 12 bases left in between. CDR3 in amino acids: CAWSLGFFETQYF. The DNA of the CDR3 is TGTGCCTGGAGTCTGGGGTTTTTTGAGACCCAGTACTTC.

V is TRBV5-5 and J is TRBJ1-4; possible D gene TRBD1, 6 bases. Trimming shortened V by 4 bases and J by 6 bases, and 19 bases separated the two germline ends. The germline V gene encodes CDR1 SGHKS and CDR2 YYEKEE (reference sequence). The CDR3 runs 16 residues. The DNA for the CDR3 is TGTGCCAGCAGCCCCATCCCCAGGGGCGGTGATGAAAAACTGTTTTTT. Translation gives CASSPIPRGGDEKLFF.

This clone was seen ten or more times. This chain uses TRBV19 with TRBJ2-2, with no clear D. The length of the CDR3 is 14 residues. The germline V gene has CDR1 LNHDA and CDR2 SQIVND (reference sequence). Deletions cut 1 base from V and 3 bases from J, with 6 bases between. The CDR3 protein is CASSIVGYTGELFF. For the CDR3, the DNA is TGTGCCAGTAGTATAGTAGGTTACACCGGGGAGCTGTTTTTT.

With regard to this clone: This specimen includes other DNA sequences encoding the same CDR3. This chain joins TRBV25-1 and TRBJ2-2; no firm D call. Germline CDR1 is MGHDK and CDR2 is SYGVNS. Trimming took 1 base from V and 4 from J, leaving 7 bases between them. The CDR3 is made up of 14 amino acids. CDR3 bases: TGTGCCAGCAGTGAATTTGGTTTCACCGGGGAGCTGTTTTTT. This codes for CASSEFGFTGELFF. Looking up the rest from reference TRBV25-1 and TRBJ2-2 gives the full variable domain: EADIYQTPRYLVIGTGKKITLECSQTMGHDKMYWYQQDPGMELHLIHYSYGVNSTEKGDLSSESTVSRIRTEHFPLTLESARPSHTSQYLCASSEFGFTGELFFGEGSRLTVL.

This clone was seen only once. CDR3: CAWSVGTGVTEAFF. CDR3 nucleotides: TGTGCCTGGAGTGTTGGGACAGGGGTGACTGAAGCTTTCTTT. The rearrangement joins TRBV30 to TRBJ1-1; 10 positions agree with TRBD1. This CDR3 region has 14 residues. V was clipped by 0 bases and J by 5 bases; unmatched bases: 3. Germline CDR1 and CDR2: GTSNPN and SVGIG (reference sequence).

The V and J genes are TRBV10-3 and TRBJ2-7; 8 nucleotides agree with TRBD1. Germline CDR1 is ENHRY and CDR2 is SYGVKD. V was clipped by 2 bases and J by 6 bases; unmatched bases: 9. The length of the CDR3 is 15 residues. The CDR3 spells CAISEDVTGVGEQYF. The CDR3, as DNA: TGTGCCATCAGTGAGGATGTGACAGGGGTGGGCGAGCAGTACTTC.

On this clone itself: Within the sample, other DNA sequences also encode this same CDR3. This rearrangement joins TRBV30 to TRBJ2-7; D call uncertain. V lost 0 bases to trimming and J lost 2 bases, with 8 bases between them. Germline loops: CDR1 GTSNPN, CDR2 SVGIG (reference sequence). This CDR3 is 13 amino acids long. The CDR3 here is CAWSVPPTYEQYF. CDR3 nucleotide sequence: TGTGCCTGGAGTGTCCCTCCTACCTACGAGCAGTACTTC.

The chain is built from TRBV11-2 and TRBJ1-1, with 7 nucleotides matching TRBD1. Trimming at V came to 6 bases and at J to 7 bases, leaving 11 bases not matched to a gene. CDR1 and CDR2 (germline): SGHAT, FQNNGV. This CDR3 contains 14 residues. This CDR3 reads CASSVTTGTNEAFF. For the CDR3, the DNA is TGTGCCAGCAGTGTAACGACAGGGACAAATGAAGCTTTCTTT.

The chain employs TRBV9 and TRBJ2-7; 11 positions match TRBD2. The CDR3 is 15 amino acids. Germline V gene data show CDR1 as SGDLS and CDR2 as YYNGEE. V lost 4 bases to trimming and J lost 3 bases; unmatched junction nucleotides: 6. CDR3 residues: CASSTLAGANYEQYF. As DNA, the CDR3 is TGTGCCAGCAGCACACTAGCGGGAGCCAACTACGAGCAGTACTTC.

The table lists this clone with many counts. V usage is TRBV11-2 and J usage is TRBJ2-3, with D unclear. Trimming cost V 3 bases and J 0 bases, with 13 bases left between them. Germline assignment: CDR1 SGHAT and CDR2 FQNNGV. The CDR3 runs to 16 residues. The CDR3 loop reads CASSFGFGTSTDTQYF. For the CDR3, the DNA is TGTGCCAGCAGCTTTGGATTCGGCACTAGCACAGATACGCAGTATTTT.

This clone was seen only once. CDR3 sequence: CASKGVNYGYTF. The CDR3 bases are TGTGCCAGTAAGGGAGTTAACTATGGCTACACCTTC. V gene TRBV19 combines with J gene TRBJ1-2; no clear D gene. The CDR3 totals 12 residues. V lost 7 bases, J lost 1 base, and 7 bases lay in between. Germline V gives CDR1 LNHDA, CDR2 SQIVND (reference sequence). Full variable domain (missing parts from reference TRBV19 and TRBJ1-2): DGGITQSPKYLFRKEGQNVTLSCEQNLNHDAMYWYRQDPGQGLRLIYYSQIVNDFQKGDIAEGYSVSREKKESFPLTVTSAQKNPTAFYLCASKGVNYGYTFGSGTRLTVV.

This clone was observed many times. This chain uses TRBV6-1 with TRBJ1-2; 7 nucleotides line up with TRBD1. Germline V gives CDR1 MNHNS, CDR2 SASEGT. J was trimmed by 5 bases and V by 3 bases; bases with no gene match: 12. The CDR3 extends over 16 amino acids. This CDR3 reads CASSEGTTTGRYGYTF. For the CDR3, the DNA is TGTGCCAGCAGTGAGGGGACTACGACAGGGCGGTATGGCTACACCTTC.